This T cell receptor (beta chain) was captured by sequencing in a study of blood T cells in healthy people across ages (dated by TCRdb to the mid-2010s). Looking at the study overall: In model experiments, roughly one uniquely barcoded TCR beta cDNA molecule per two T cells was captured by template switching. Using the same blood draw, the study looked at two additional independent replicas of 1 million unique cDNA reads for two donors, one aged 18 to 30 and the other aged 80 or older. The study measured age-related changes in TCR beta repertoire diversity using deep sequencing normalized with unique cDNA molecular identifiers. Donors were grouped into four age groups: young (average approximately 15 years), middle-aged (roughly 38), aged (around 56) and long-lived (82). To avoid experimental bias, donors of different ages were spread randomly across the sequencing lanes. What the research found in general, with its limitations: Bulk unsorted PBMC profiling prevented conclusive comparison of naive and antigen-experienced compartments. Observed TCR beta diversity correlated strongly with the percentage of naive T cells measured by flow cytometry. As age increased, observed TCR beta diversity per million T cells dropped in a roughly linear way, and a significant reduction was already evident by age 40. Estimates of total diversity based on one million sequenced T cells were regarded as lower bounds and as underestimates. Because the CMV infection status of the donors was unknown, age-related changes in expanded clonotypes may potentially have been confounded. Compared with the aged group, the long-lived group had more naive CD4+ T cells, fewer expanded clones and increased TCR diversity, suggesting age selection.

Worth noting for this clonotype: The antigen it binds to is not known. The input lacks base qualities; no much larger clone sits a single base away.

The donors were 40 or so Caucasian individuals from Russia, aged roughly 6 to 100 years, who were systemically healthy. Each donor gave 8 to 10 milliliters of peripheral blood, collected into EDTA-treated Vacutainer tubes. Ficoll-Paque density-gradient centrifugation was used to isolate PBMCs, with at least 7 million obtained per sample. Total RNA, at least 6 micrograms per sample, was extracted from PBMCs with Trizol reagent. For every donor, flow cytometry on a PBMC aliquot measured the percentage of naive CD45RAhigh/CD27high T cells. At the junction V is shortened by 5 bases and J by 7 bases, with 14 bases in between. Measured from the cysteine to the phenylalanine, the CDR3 is 13 residues long. Only the CDR3 region is kept as DNA, spanning 39 bases read in frame from base 1. In the germline V gene (reference sequence), CDR1 corresponds to MNHEY and CDR2 to SMNVEV. Preparation of the library involved 5' RACE. Instrument on record: Illumina HiSeq 2500. The second PCR ran for roughly 7 to 11 cycles and used a J-beta primer mix along with a sample-barcoded 5' primer. Each TCR beta cDNA molecule received a unique molecular identifier from a template-switch 5' adaptor carrying 12 random nucleotides. Each sample yielded at least 2.5 million CDR3-containing paired-end reads. First-strand cDNA was synthesized from all RNA with the Mint cDNA synthesis kit, primed by a TRBC-specific oligonucleotide. All cDNA was treated with uracil-DNA glycosylase and then went through a first 18-cycle PCR with the universal primers M1SS and BC2_uni_R. On the study's bioinformatics: For normalization, 1 million high-quality reads, each with a distinct molecular identifier, were randomly selected from each sample. Instead of being binned into consensus sequences, reads that shared molecular identifiers were thrown out. MiTCR, with a Q25 quality threshold and the strictest error-elimination algorithm, was used for CDR3 identification, clonotype clustering and error correction. Lower-bound total TCR beta diversity was estimated with a nonparametric unseen species model using Euler transformation. TCRdb reanalyzed the raw reads on its own, using fastp at Q25 for trimming and MiXCR for clone calling, and kept in-frame beta chains. Entries that share a CDR3 protein sequence are merged under the most common genes and DNA. These V and J calls are TCRdb output, not the study's own analysis. The sample records over 950,000 distinct CDR3 sequences, more than 30% of which are singletons. The ten largest make up around 12% of the sample.

The chain uses TRBV27 and TRBJ1-1; the D gene cannot be named for sure. The specimen sequenced was blood. The TCR was taken from a man younger than 35 in good health. The CDR3 protein: CASSVSGVGEAFF. The sequenced DNA: TGTGCCAGCAGTGTAAGTGGGGTAGGTGAAGCTTTCTTT.